What follows are 23 T cell receptor beta chains derived from one specimen sequenced in a study of blood T cell repertoires in COVID-19 (dated by TCRdb to 2018 to 2021). Libraries came from the immunoSEQ multiplex PCR assay. Entries here come from immuneACCESS through TCRdb and include only in-frame sequences with V and J called. Some clones fail to appear in such tables; in the studies checked, an unresolved V gene covers under half of the shortfall, and the cause of the remainder is unknown. This sample holds approximately 180,000 clones; 82% were observed only once. 8.4% of the sample is taken by the ten largest. The sequenced sample consisted of peripheral blood. These receptors were collected from a woman in her 70s with acute or convalescent COVID-19.

The rearrangement joins TRBV24-1 to TRBJ2-1; 11 nucleotides agree with TRBD2. This CDR3 has 16 residues. The V gene's germline CDR1 is KGHDR and CDR2 SFDVKD. After removal of 4 bases from V and 8 bases from J, the junction contained 9 bases not matched to a gene. The CDR3 DNA sequence: TGTGCCACCAGTGACTCTAGCGGGGGGCCCGCCCATGAGCAGTTCTTC. Translated: CATSDSSGGPAHEQFF.

The CDR3 reads CASSTLLTGGEAFF. The CDR3 DNA reads as TGTGCCAGCAGTACTCTACTAACAGGGGGTGAAGCTTTCTTT. The chain uses TRBV6-2 or TRBV6-3 and TRBJ1-1, with 8 bases identical to TRBD1. With 5 bases clipped from V and 7 bases from J, the junction kept 9 bases outside the gene matches. CDR3 length equals 14 residues. The V gene's germline CDR1 is MNHEY and CDR2 SVGEGT.

This chain connects TRBV7-6 to TRBJ2-1, with 11 bases lining up with TRBD2. Losses at the gene ends were 3 bases for V and 5 bases for J; bases not matched to a gene: 9. Germline V gene sequence: CDR1 SGHVS, CDR2 FNYEAQ. The CDR3 consists of 17 residues. In DNA, the CDR3 is TGTGCCAGCAGCTTCAGACTAGCGGGAAGTCTAAACAATGAGCAGTTCTTC. Protein: CASSFRLAGSLNNEQFF.

The J gene is TRBJ2-7, the V gene TRBV6-5, with 8 positions matching TRBD1. From germline, CDR1 is MNHEY and CDR2 SVGAGI. This CDR3 is built from 14 residues. Unmatched junction bases numbered 6, after V lost 6 bases and J lost 2 bases. CDR3 coding DNA: TGTGCCAGCAGCCGTCAGGGGGCCCCCTACGAGCAGTACTTC. It is translated as CASSRQGAPYEQYF.

This clone was seen only once. The chain couples TRBV5-4 to TRBJ2-1, with TRBD2 matching over 12 bases. This CDR3 has 16 amino acids. V lost 4 bases, J lost 8 bases, and 10 bases stayed unmatched. Germline assignment: CDR1 SGHNT and CDR2 YYREEE (reference sequence). For the CDR3, the DNA is TGTGCCAGCAGCCGAGGGACTAGCGGGCCGGGCGATGAGCAGTTCTTC. Its protein product is CASSRGTSGPGDEQFF.

CDR3 loop: CASSHAGGRGRTNEQFF. In DNA, the CDR3 is TGTGCCAGCAGCCACGCCGGGGGGCGGGGAAGAACCAATGAGCAGTTCTTC. The J gene is TRBJ2-1, the V gene TRBV6-2 or TRBV6-3; D possibly corresponds to TRBD2 (7 bases). Trimming cost V 6 bases and J 6 bases, with 24 bases left between them. This CDR3 is 17 amino acids long. In germline, CDR1 is MNHEY, CDR2 SVGEGT.

This chain connects TRBV19 to TRBJ2-7, with 8 bases identical to TRBD2. The CDR3 totals 15 residues. Losses at the gene ends were 6 bases for V and 6 bases for J; bases not matched to a gene: 13. CDR1 is LNHDA and CDR2 is SQIVND in the germline V gene (reference sequence). The CDR3 DNA is TGTGCCAGTAGCACCTCTCCAGCGGGAGTCTCCGAGCAGTACTTC. Translating gives CASSTSPAGVSEQYF.

The CDR3 loop reads CASSRDRDQPQHF. The CDR3 DNA sequence: TGTGCCAGCAGCAGGGACAGGGATCAGCCCCAGCATTTT. The chain combines TRBV9 with TRBJ1-5, with 9 bases matching TRBD1. V gave up 4 bases and J gave up 5 bases; unmatched junction bases: 1. This CDR3 has 13 residues. CDR1 and CDR2 (germline): SGDLS, YYNGEE. Complete variable domain (other parts from reference TRBV9 and TRBJ1-5): DSGVTQTPKHLITATGQRVTLRCSPRSGDLSVYWYQQSLDQGLQFLIQYYNGEERAKGNILERFSAQQFPDLHSELNLSSLELGDSALYFCASSRDRDQPQHFGDGTRLSIL.

The chain uses TRBV20-1 and TRBJ2-3, with 10 bases lining up with TRBD2. V shed 3 bases, J shed 5 bases, and the junction held 8 bases outside the gene matches. Germline V gene data show CDR1 as DFQATT and CDR2 as SNEGSKA (reference sequence). The CDR3 length is 15 residues. DNA of the CDR3: TGCAGTGCTAGTGGAGCGGGAGGGGAATTAGATACGCAGTATTTT. This translates into CSASGAGGELDTQYF.

V gene TRBV3-1 (or the pseudogene TRBV3-2) combines with J gene TRBJ2-5; the match to TRBD2 covers 8 bases. The CDR3 sequence is 14 residues long. Germline V gene sequence: CDR1 LGHDT, CDR2 YNNKEL (reference sequence). Germline trimming cut 2 bases from V and 13 bases from J; bases unmatched to any gene: 12. The CDR3 loop reads CASSQSNRPSGSYF. CDR3 DNA sequence: TGTGCCAGCAGCCAATCGAACCGGCCTAGCGGGTCGTACTTC.

The DNA of the CDR3 is TGTGCCAGCAGCCAAGATCGGGGGGCGCGTGGCTACACCTTC. Its protein is CASSQDRGARGYTF. The chain recombines TRBV3-1 (or the pseudogene TRBV3-2) with TRBJ1-2; tentatively, D is TRBD1 (6 bases). V was shortened by 0 bases and J by 7 bases, with 12 bases between the two germline ends. In germline, CDR1 is LGHDT, CDR2 YNNKEL (reference sequence). This CDR3 region has 14 residues.

V usage is TRBV6-2 or TRBV6-3 and J usage is TRBJ2-3, with 10 bases fitting TRBD1. Germline V lookup: CDR1 MNHEY, CDR2 SVGEGT. The V segment lost 6 bases and the J segment 4 bases; nucleotides outside the gene matches: 4. The CDR3 extends over 14 amino acids. CDR3 region: CASSRDRGPDTQYF. The DNA for the CDR3 is TGTGCCAGCAGCCGGGACAGGGGTCCAGATACGCAGTATTTT.

This clone occurred once. The genes are TRBV28 and TRBJ1-2, with TRBD1 matching over 10 bases. The germline CDR1 and CDR2 sequences are MDHEN and SYDVKM. The length of the CDR3 is 16 residues. With V trimmed by 5 bases and J by 5 bases, 11 bases remained unmatched. The CDR3 spells CASSAPRTGGEYGYTF. The CDR3, as DNA: TGTGCCAGCAGTGCCCCTCGGACAGGGGGGGAATATGGCTACACCTTC.

The table lists this clone with a count of one. The V call is TRBV11-2, the J call TRBJ2-1; weak D call: TRBD2 (5 bases). The CDR3 has 13 amino acids. Deletions cut 5 bases from V and 8 bases from J, with 13 bases between. Germline lookup yields CDR1 SGHAT and CDR2 FQNNGV. The CDR3 loop is CASSPTWGDEQFF. DNA for the CDR3: TGTGCCAGCAGCCCTACCTGGGGAGATGAGCAGTTCTTC.

This clone was observed a handful of times. This chain links TRBV7-2 with TRBJ1-4, with D tentatively TRBD1 (5 bases). The V end was cut by 5 bases, the J end by 6 bases, with 16 bases between. CDR3 length equals 15 residues. Germline CDR1 SGHTA, CDR2 FQGNSA. CDR3 protein: CASSPQGLSDEKLFF. The DNA for the CDR3 is TGTGCCAGCAGCCCCCAGGGATTATCCGATGAAAAACTGTTTTTT.

This chain uses TRBV10-3 with TRBJ1-5, with D possibly TRBD1 on 6 matching bases. V lost 4 bases to trimming and J lost 4 bases, with 11 bases between them. The V gene's germline CDR1 is ENHRY and CDR2 SYGVKD. There are 14 residues in the CDR3. The CDR3 bases are TGTGCCATCAGTGTGGACAGCTCAAATCAGCCCCAGCATTTT. It yields the protein CAISVDSSNQPQHF.

The gene calls are TRBV29-1 and TRBJ1-1, with D tentatively TRBD1 (6 bases). Germline V gene lookup returns CDR1 SQVTM and CDR2 ANQGSEA. V was cut by 4 bases and J by 5 bases, with 14 bases left in between. The CDR3 sequence is 13 residues long. The CDR3 region has the DNA TGCAGCGTTGGAGACGGCAGGGGTACTGAAGCTTTCTTT. This encodes CSVGDGRGTEAFF.

This clone has a handful of counts. V usage is TRBV7-3 and J usage is TRBJ2-1; tentative D call: TRBD2 (5 bases). V lost 5 bases and J lost 9, with 23 bases in between. The V gene's germline CDR1 is SGHTA and CDR2 FQGTGA. The CDR3 has 16 amino acids. This CDR3 reads CASSLTPADRGGEQFF. DNA for the CDR3: TGTGCCAGCAGCCTTACGCCGGCCGACCGGGGTGGTGAGCAGTTCTTC. Looking up the rest from reference TRBV7-3 and TRBJ2-1 gives the full variable domain: GAGVSQTPSNKVTEKGKYVELRCDPISGHTALYWYRQSLGQGPEFLIYFQGTGAADDSGLPNDRFFAVRPEGSVSTLKIQRTERGDSAVYLCASSLTPADRGGEQFFGPGTRLTVL.

The J gene is TRBJ2-2, the V gene TRBV5-4; D is perhaps TRBD1 (5 bases). Trimming removed 4 bases from V and 7 bases from J, with 17 bases in between. This CDR3 region has 15 residues. CDR1 is SGHNT, CDR2 YYREEE, per germline (reference sequence). DNA of the CDR3: TGTGCCAGCAGCCGGCAGGGTCAGAGGATCGGGGAGCTGTTTTTT. This codes for CASSRQGQRIGELFF.

The genes are TRBV29-1 and TRBJ1-1, with 7 bases matching TRBD1. J lost 5 bases, V lost 4 bases, and 7 bases had no gene match. Germline CDR1 is SQVTM and CDR2 is ANQGSEA. CDR3 length: 13 amino acids. For the CDR3, the DNA is TGCAGCGTTGTCACAGGGGCGGGTACTGAAGCTTTCTTT. Translating gives CSVVTGAGTEAFF.

V and J are TRBV19 and TRBJ2-7, with a weak D call TRBD1 (6 bases). The germline V gene encodes CDR1 LNHDA and CDR2 SQIVND (reference sequence). The CDR3 runs to 14 residues. V lost 5 bases and J lost 2, with 13 bases in between. The CDR3 region is CASSVRQDTYEQYF. DNA for the CDR3: TGTGCCAGTAGTGTACGACAGGATACCTACGAGCAGTACTTC. Drawing the rest from reference TRBV19 and TRBJ2-7, the complete variable domain is DGGITQSPKYLFRKEGQNVTLSCEQNLNHDAMYWYRQDPGQGLRLIYYSQIVNDFQKGDIAEGYSVSREKKESFPLTVTSAQKNPTAFYLCASSVRQDTYEQYFGPGTRLTVT.

The chain recombines TRBV21-1 with TRBJ1-1; the D call TRBD1 from the table was never checked on the DNA. TRBV21-1 is labeled a pseudogene. The CDR3 has 14 amino acids. The CDR3 nucleotides read TGTGCCAGCAGCAAACAGGGGTTGTACACTGAAGCTTTCTTT. Translating it yields CASSKQGLYTEAFF.

V gene TRBV5-1 combines with J gene TRBJ1-2, with a weak D call TRBD1 (5 bases). CDR1 is SGHRS and CDR2 is YFSETQ in the germline V gene. With 0 bases removed from V and 2 bases from J, the gap between germline ends came to 5 bases. The CDR3 has 13 residues. CDR3 in DNA: TGCGCCAGCAGCTTGGCAGGGAACTATGGCTACACCTTC. This gives the protein CASSLAGNYGYTF. Together with reference TRBV5-1 and TRBJ1-2, the CDR3 gives the full variable domain: KAGVTQTPRYLIKTRGQQVTLSCSPISGHRSVSWYQQTPGQGLQFLFEYFSETQRNKGNFPGRFSGRQFSNSRSEMNVSTLELGDSALYLCASSLAGNYGYTFGSGTRLTVV.